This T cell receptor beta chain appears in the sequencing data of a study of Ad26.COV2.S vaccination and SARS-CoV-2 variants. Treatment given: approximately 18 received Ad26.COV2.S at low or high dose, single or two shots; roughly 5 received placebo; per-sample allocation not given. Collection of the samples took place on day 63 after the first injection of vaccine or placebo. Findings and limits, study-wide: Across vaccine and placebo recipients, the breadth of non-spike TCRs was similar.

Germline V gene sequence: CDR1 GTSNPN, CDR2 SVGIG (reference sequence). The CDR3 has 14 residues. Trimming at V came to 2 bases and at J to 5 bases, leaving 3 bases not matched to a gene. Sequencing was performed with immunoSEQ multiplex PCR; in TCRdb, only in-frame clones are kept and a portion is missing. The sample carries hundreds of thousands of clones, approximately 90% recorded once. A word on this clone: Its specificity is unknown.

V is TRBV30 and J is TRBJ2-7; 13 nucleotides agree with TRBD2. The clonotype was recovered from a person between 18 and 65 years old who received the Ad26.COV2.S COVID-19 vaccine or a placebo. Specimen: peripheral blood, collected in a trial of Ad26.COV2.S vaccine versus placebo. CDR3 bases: TGTGCCTGGAGTCTGACTAGCGGGAGGAACGAGCAGTACTTC. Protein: CAWSLTSGRNEQYF.